These 4 T cell receptor beta chains originate from one sample sequenced in a study of CD8 T cells in ankylosing spondylitis. TCRdb processed the 5' RACE reads anew with MiXCR; each CDR3 protein has one entry. In the table there are around 770,000 distinct CDR3 sequences, approximately 12% of which are singletons. No antigen has been assigned to these receptors. Study-wide results and limits: Ankylosing spondylitis blood appeared to be characterized by a TCR beta motif of under ten highly homologous variants.

Sample: blood, either unsorted or a sorted T cell fraction (not recorded which). These TCRs come from a male donor with ankylosing spondylitis.

The CDR3 is CSAMGRPDTQYF. The CDR3 nucleotides are TGCAGTGCTATGGGGAGGCCAGATACGCAGTATTTT. The chain recombines TRBV20-1 with TRBJ2-3, with D maybe TRBD2 (6 bases). Looked up from germline, CDR1 is DFQATT and CDR2 is SNEGSKA (reference sequence). V was pared by 4 bases and J by 4 bases, with 9 bases between. The CDR3 length is 12 residues.

V gene TRBV28 combines with J gene TRBJ2-7; perhaps TRBD1 as D (6 bases). V lost 5 bases to trimming and J lost 6 bases, with 20 bases between them. The length of the CDR3 is 15 residues. Germline assignment: CDR1 MDHEN and CDR2 SYDVKM. The CDR3 sequence is CASSPVRGLPPEQYF. Here the CDR3 DNA reads TGTGCCAGCAGTCCTGTCAGGGGCCTCCCACCCGAGCAGTACTTC.

The chain couples TRBV6-1 to TRBJ1-2; D unclear. Trimming removed 6 bases at V and 3 bases at J, with 11 bases between. CDR3 length: 13 amino acids. Looked up from germline, CDR1 is MNHNS and CDR2 is SASEGT. The CDR3 DNA follows: TGTGCCAGCAGCAAAGAGAAACACTATGGCTACACCTTC. Protein product: CASSKEKHYGYTF.

This clonotype was detected a few times. The V gene is TRBV4-3, the J gene TRBJ2-5; possibly TRBD1 for D (6 bases). V shed 1 base and J shed 5 bases, with 17 bases lying between them. Per the germline V gene, CDR1 is LGHNA and CDR2 is YSLEER. The CDR3 runs to 16 residues. CDR3 in amino acids: CASSQGIGAGAETQYF. The CDR3 bases are TGCGCCAGCAGCCAAGGGATCGGCGCAGGGGCGGAGACCCAGTACTTC.